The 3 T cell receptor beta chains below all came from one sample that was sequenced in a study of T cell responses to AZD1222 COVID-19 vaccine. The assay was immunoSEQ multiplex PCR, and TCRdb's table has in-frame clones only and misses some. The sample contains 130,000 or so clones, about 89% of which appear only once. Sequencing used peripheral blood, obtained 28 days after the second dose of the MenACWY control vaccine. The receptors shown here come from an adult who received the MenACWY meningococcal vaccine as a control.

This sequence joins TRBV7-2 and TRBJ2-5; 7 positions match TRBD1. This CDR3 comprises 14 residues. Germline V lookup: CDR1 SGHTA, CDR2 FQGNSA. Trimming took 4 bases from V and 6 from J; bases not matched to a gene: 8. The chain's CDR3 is CASSSAGGGKTQYF. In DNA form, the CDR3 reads TGTGCCAGCAGCTCGGCAGGGGGTGGGAAGACCCAGTACTTC.

The CDR3 loop is CASSWEVRGYGYTF. CDR3 sequence (DNA): TGTGCCAGCAGCTGGGAGGTTCGGGGCTATGGCTACACCTTC. This rearrangement joins TRBV5-8 to TRBJ1-2; D is ambiguous. V was pared by 3 bases and J by 4 bases, with 13 bases between. CDR3 length: 14 residues. Per the germline V gene, CDR1 is SGHTS and CDR2 is YDEGEE. The variable domain in full, completed from reference TRBV5-8 and TRBJ1-2, reads EAGVTQSPTHLIKTRGQQATLRCSPISGHTSVYWYQQALGLGLQFLLWYDEGEERNRGNFPPRFSGRQFPNYSSELNVNALELEDSALYLCASSWEVRGYGYTFGSGTRLTVV.

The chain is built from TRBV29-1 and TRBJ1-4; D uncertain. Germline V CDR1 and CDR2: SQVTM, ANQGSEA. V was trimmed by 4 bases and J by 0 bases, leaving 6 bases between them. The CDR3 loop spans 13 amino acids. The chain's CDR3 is CSVGSATNEKLFF. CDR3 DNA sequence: TGCAGCGTTGGTTCAGCAACTAATGAAAAACTGTTTTTT. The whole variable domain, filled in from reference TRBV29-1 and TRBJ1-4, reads SAVISQKPSRDICQRGTSLTIQCQVDSQVTMMFWYRQQPGQSLTLIATANQGSEATYESGFVIDKFPISRPNLTFSTLTVSNMSPEDSSIYLCSVGSATNEKLFFGSGTQLSVL.